This TCR beta chain was documented in a study of preoperative IRX-2 immunotherapy in early breast cancer. Treatment given: preoperative locoregional IRX-2 cytokine immunotherapy. Preoperative locoregional IRX-2 cytokine immunotherapy was tested in the phase Ib source study. Sequencing used immunoSEQ multiplex PCR; TCRdb keeps in-frame clones, though not all of them. The data contain around 38,000 clones, 70% to 85% of them seen just once; the ten biggest clones take up about 1%. The sequence was collected from a human donor with breast cancer. The starting material was tumor tissue, obtained after IRX-2 immunotherapy.

The CDR3 spells CASGLSRRQATDTQYF. CDR3 bases: TGTGCTAGTGGTTTGTCCCGAAGACAGGCCACAGATACGCAGTATTTT. This rearrangement joins TRBV12-5 to TRBJ2-3; D might be TRBD1 (6 bases). The germline V gene encodes CDR1 LGHNT and CDR2 FRNRAP. The V end was cut by 2 bases, the J end by 2 bases, with 14 bases between. CDR3 length: 16 residues.